This T cell receptor (beta chain) was sequenced in a study of vaccination effects on CD4 cells after COVID-19 (dated by TCRdb to the early 2020s). With respect to the entire study: Two doses of either the BNT162b2 or the mRNA-1273 mRNA SARS-CoV-2 vaccine were administered to participants. A total of 9 to 11 COVID-19 convalescent patients and a few SARS-CoV-2-naive healthy vaccine recipients were included in the full study. SARS-CoV-2 spike-specific CD4+ TCR repertoires were compared before and after mRNA vaccination in COVID-19 convalescent patients and in infection-naive vaccine recipients. The Oncomine TCR Beta short-read assay on an Illumina iSeq 100 was used to sequence cultures from other donors in the study.

In the ViraFEST assay, PBMC were stimulated with viral peptide pools, and antigen-specific CD4+ T cell clonotypes were then identified by expansion using TCR sequencing. After approximately eleven days of culture, CD4+ T cells were isolated with the EasySep CD4+ T cell isolation kit. The absence of prior SARS-CoV-2 infection in healthy vaccine recipients was confirmed by negative nucleocapsid antibodies before and after vaccination. Two million PBMC per well were cultured in IMDM with about 4.6% human AB serum, 8.5 to 10 IU/ml IL-2 and gentamicin, plus 10 ug/ml peptides. Half of the culture medium was replaced with fresh IL-2-containing medium on days 3 and 7. Unless noted otherwise, every peptide stimulation condition was cultured in triplicate wells. PBMC were separated from whole blood using Ficoll-Paque Plus gradient centrifugation and were then either cryopreserved at -140C or used fresh. Overlapping peptide pools spanned the spike proteins of SARS-CoV-2 and the common cold coronaviruses HCoV-NL63, HCoV-OC43 and HCoV-229E. Genomic DNA was extracted from cultured CD4+ T cells with the QIAamp micro DNA kit.

To note about this clone: No cognate antigen has been identified for it. No much larger clonotype is one base removed from it; base qualities were not supplied.

The full study reports these points: Among healthy vaccine recipients, nearly all vaccine-induced clones were SARS-CoV-2 mono-reactive, and only 1 of 255 was cross-reactive with common cold coronaviruses. Both infection-induced and vaccine-induced clones contracted markedly at late post-vaccination timepoints, which is consistent with waning T cell responses. The study was limited by a small number of convalescent patients and lacked early post-infection timepoints.

The germline V gene gives CDR1 as KGHDR and CDR2 as SFDVKD. The germline V and J ends show losses of 4 bases and 0 bases respectively, and no gene match explains 3 bases of the junction. The CDR3 spans 15 residues, from the cysteine through the phenylalanine. The kept DNA is CDR3 alone, 45 bases in frame from the first base. Receptor libraries were prepared by the immunoSEQ multiplex PCR assay. TCR beta CDR3 sequencing was performed on DNA from the cultured, isolated CD4+ T cells. The study's own analysis went as follows. Non-productive TCR sequences were removed and reads were trimmed to the CDR3 region, keeping CDR3s of at least 7 amino acids. The MANAFEST web app was used to pick out antigen-specific clonotypes by comparing their expansion in peptide wells with that in reference cultures. To be called positive, a clone needed expansion at FDR<0.05 compared with the reference and with all other wells, an odds ratio greater than 5, and a frequency greater than 0.1% in two replicate wells. Clonotypes significantly expanded in SARS-CoV-2 spike wells and in at least one common cold coronavirus spike condition were defined as cross-reactive. Levenshtein distance calculated with the stringdist R package was used to assess CDR3 similarity, and unrooted trees were constructed with ape in R 3.6.1. Not all clones reach the TCRdb copy of this immuneACCESS table, which keeps in-frame sequences only. Checked studies attribute under half of the gap to unresolved V genes and leave the rest unexplained. D and trimming were read from the DNA, whereas the V and J calls and clone size are those reported in that table. Across this sample there are over 60,000 clones, with 76% seen only once. The ten largest clones take up roughly 2.8% of the sample.

The receptor's source is a human donor who received a COVID-19 vaccine. The sequences come from CD4+ T cells from PBMCs cultured with HCoV-NL63 spike peptides, collected before COVID-19 vaccination. This sample's cell subset or site label indicates: HCoV-NL63 spike overlapping peptide pool stimulation. This chain is built from TRBV24-1 and TRBJ2-3; a stretch of 7 junction bases matches TRBD2. The DNA sequence is TGTGCCACCAGTGACGCGACTAGCAGCACAGATACGCAGTATTTT. It encodes CATSDATSSTDTQYF.